This T cell receptor beta chain was sequenced for a study of T-cell reconstitution after alpha-beta-depleted transplantation in children. Molecular barcoding with unique molecular identifiers was used for the TCRbeta library. TCRdb reprocessed the PCR reads via MiXCR and lists one record per CDR3 protein. The sample lists about 540,000 distinct CDR3 sequences, around 20% occurring once. CDR1 is SGHRS, CDR2 YFSETQ, per germline. This CDR3 spans 16 amino acids. V lost 4 bases, J lost 4 bases, and 7 bases stayed unmatched. This clonotype occurred a few times. The V and J genes are TRBV5-1 and TRBJ2-1; 11 bases line up with TRBD2. The receptor was derived from a human donor who donated a stem cell graft to a child with acute lymphoblastic leukemia. The sequences come from PBMCs from the stem cell graft donor, collected from the stem cell graft. CDR3 residues: CASSGAGLAAYNEQFF. In DNA, the CDR3 is TGCGCCAGCAGCGGCGCGGGACTAGCGGCTTACAATGAGCAGTTCTTC.